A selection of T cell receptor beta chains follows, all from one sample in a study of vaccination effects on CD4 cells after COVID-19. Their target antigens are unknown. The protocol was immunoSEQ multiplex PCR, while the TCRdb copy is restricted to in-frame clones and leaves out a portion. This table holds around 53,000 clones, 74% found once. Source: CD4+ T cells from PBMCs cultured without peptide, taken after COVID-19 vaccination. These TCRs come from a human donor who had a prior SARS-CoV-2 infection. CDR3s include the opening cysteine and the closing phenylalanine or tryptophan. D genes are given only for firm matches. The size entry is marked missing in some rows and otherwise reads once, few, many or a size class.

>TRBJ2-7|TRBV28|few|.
TGTGCCAGCAGTTTTGCATCCAGCTCCTACGAGCAGTACTTC
CASSFASSSYEQYF
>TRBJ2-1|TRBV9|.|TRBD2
TGTGCCAGCAGCGAATATTCCGGAAGAGGGACTAGTACCTCCTACAATGAGCAGTTCTTC
CASSEYSGRGTSTSYNEQFF
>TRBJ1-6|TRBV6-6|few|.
TGTGCCAGCAGTGGTGTGGTGGATTCACCCCTCCACTTT
CASSGVVDSPLHF
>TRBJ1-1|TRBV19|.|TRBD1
TGTGCCAGTAGGACGGGACAGGGGAACACTGAAGCTTTCTTT
CASRTGQGNTEAFF
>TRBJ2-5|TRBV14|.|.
TGTGCCAGCAGCCAAGGTGTGGAGACCCAGTACTTC
CASSQGVETQYF
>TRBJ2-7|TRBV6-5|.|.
TGTGCCAGCAGTTACTCGGTTGCTACAAAGGGCGAGCAGTACTTC
CASSYSVATKGEQYF
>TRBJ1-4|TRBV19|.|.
TGTGCCAGTAGTATACGTCGGCACGCGGGATGGGGGACTAATGAAAAACTGTTTTTT
CASSIRRHAGWGTNEKLFF
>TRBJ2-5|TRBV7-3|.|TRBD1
TGTGCCAGCAGCTTGAGTACAGGGGCGGGAGAGACCCAGTACTTC
CASSLSTGAGETQYF
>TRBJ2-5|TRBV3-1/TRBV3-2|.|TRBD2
TGTGCCAGCAGCCAATCCTGGGGGGGGGAGACCCAGTACTTC
CASSQSWGGETQYF
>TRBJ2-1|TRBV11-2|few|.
TGTGCCAGCAGCTTAGGGACGGGGCGGTACAATGAGCAGTTCTTC
CASSLGTGRYNEQFF
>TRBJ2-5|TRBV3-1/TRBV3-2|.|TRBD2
TGTGCCAGCAGCCAAGGTGCGGGGGGGCATGTGGAGACCCAGTACTTC
CASSQGAGGHVETQYF
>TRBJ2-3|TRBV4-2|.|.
TGTGCCAGCAGCCAAGATCGTTTAGCTAGCACAGATACGCAGTATTTT
CASSQDRLASTDTQYF
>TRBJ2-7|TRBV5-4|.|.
TGTGCCAGCAGCTTAAGAGACACGACCTACGAGCAGTACTTC
CASSLRDTTYEQYF
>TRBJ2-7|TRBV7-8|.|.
TGTGCCAGCAGCGAACGCCCGGGACTGACCTCCTACGAGCAGTACTTC
CASSERPGLTSYEQYF
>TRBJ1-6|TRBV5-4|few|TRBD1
TGTGCCAGCAGCCTAAGGACAGGGGGCACGTATAATTCACCCCTCCACTTT
CASSLRTGGTYNSPLHF
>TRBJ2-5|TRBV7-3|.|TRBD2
TGTGCCAGCAGCTTACTAGCGGGAGATACCCAGTACTTC
CASSLLAGDTQYF
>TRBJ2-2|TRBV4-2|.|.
TGTGCCAGCAGCCAAGCGGGGGACTTATATCGGGAGCTGTTTTTT
CASSQAGDLYRELFF
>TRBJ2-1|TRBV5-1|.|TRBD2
TGCGCCAGCAGCGGGGGGGGTAGCTCCTACAATGAGCAGTTCTTC
CASSGGGSSYNEQFF
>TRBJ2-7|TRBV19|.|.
TGTGCCAGTAGTATGAGGCAGGGAGTTTTCTACGAGCAGTACTTC
CASSMRQGVFYEQYF
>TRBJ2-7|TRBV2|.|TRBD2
TGTGCCAGCAGTGAAGATTTAGCGGGATCCTACGAGCAGTACTTC
CASSEDLAGSYEQYF
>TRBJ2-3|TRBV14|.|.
TGTGCCAGCAGCCGAGGGGAACTACGTACGCAGTATTTT
CASSRGELRTQYF
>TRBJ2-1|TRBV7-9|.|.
TGTGCCAGCAGCCTCCTGATGGGGTCCTACAATGAGCAGTTCTTC
CASSLLMGSYNEQFF
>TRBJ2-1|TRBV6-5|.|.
TGTGCCAGCAGTTACTCCGGCCAGTACTACAATGAGCAGTTCTTC
CASSYSGQYYNEQFF
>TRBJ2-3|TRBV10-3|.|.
TGTGCCATCAGCCCGGGAGATACGCAGTATTTT
CAISPGDTQYF
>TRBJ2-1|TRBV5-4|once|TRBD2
TGTGCCAGCAGCCAGGGACTAGCGGGGGGATCCTACAATGAGCAGTTCTTC
CASSQGLAGGSYNEQFF
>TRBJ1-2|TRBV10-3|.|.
TGTGCCATCAGTGAAGTGTGGGAGGGTTCCGGGTCCGGGAGTTCTGGCTACACCTTC
CAISEVWEGSGSGSSGYTF
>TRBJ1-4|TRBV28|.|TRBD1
TGTGCCAGCAGAAACAGGGGGTCTCATGAAAAACTGTTTTTT
CASRNRGSHEKLFF
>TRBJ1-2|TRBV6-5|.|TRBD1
TGTGCCAGCAGCTCCATCGGGACAGTTGGCTATGGCTACACCTTC
CASSSIGTVGYGYTF
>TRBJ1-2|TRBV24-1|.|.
TGTGCCACCAGTGATCCCGGTTCCTATGGCTACACCTTC
CATSDPGSYGYTF
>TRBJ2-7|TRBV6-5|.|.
TGTGCCAGCAGCACAGACGGGACAACTACCTACGAGCAGTACTTC
CASSTDGTTTYEQYF
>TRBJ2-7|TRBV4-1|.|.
TGCGCCAGCAGCCAAGTAGTAGGGGGTATCTCTCCCTACGAGCAGTACTTC
CASSQVVGGISPYEQYF
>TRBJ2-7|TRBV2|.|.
TGTGCCAGCTCACCTTGGGGAGCGTTCTACGAGCAGTACTTC
CASSPWGAFYEQYF
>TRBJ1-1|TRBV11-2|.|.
TGTGCCAGCAGCTTTCGCCAACTACAGAAAATGAACACTGAAGCTTTCTTT
CASSFRQLQKMNTEAFF
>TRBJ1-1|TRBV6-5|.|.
TGTGCCAGCAGGCCGTCGTTTGGCCTTGGGACTGAAGCTTTCTTT
CASRPSFGLGTEAFF
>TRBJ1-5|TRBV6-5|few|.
TGTGCCAGCAGTTACGGTGGCAATCAGCCCCAGCATTTT
CASSYGGNQPQHF
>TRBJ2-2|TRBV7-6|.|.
TGTGCCAGCAGCCGAGAAGCAGGACTCACCGGGGAGCTGTTTTTT
CASSREAGLTGELFF
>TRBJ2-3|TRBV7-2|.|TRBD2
TGTGCCAGCAGCCGTTTACTAGCGGGGGGGCCGCATACGCAGTATTTT
CASSRLLAGGPHTQYF
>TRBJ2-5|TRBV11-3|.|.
TGTGCCAGCAGCTTAGATGGAGAGACCCAGTACTTC
CASSLDGETQYF
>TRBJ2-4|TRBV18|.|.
TGTGCCAGCTCACCAACGAGGGGAGGAATGTCGGCCAAAAACATTCAGTACTTC
CASSPTRGGMSAKNIQYF
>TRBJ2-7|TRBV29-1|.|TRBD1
TGCAGCGTTGAAGATCACCGGGACAGCCCCTACGAGCAGTACTTC
CSVEDHRDSPYEQYF
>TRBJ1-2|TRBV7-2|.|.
TGTGCCAGCAGCATAGCGGGGACGGGGTACGGCTACACCTTC
CASSIAGTGYGYTF